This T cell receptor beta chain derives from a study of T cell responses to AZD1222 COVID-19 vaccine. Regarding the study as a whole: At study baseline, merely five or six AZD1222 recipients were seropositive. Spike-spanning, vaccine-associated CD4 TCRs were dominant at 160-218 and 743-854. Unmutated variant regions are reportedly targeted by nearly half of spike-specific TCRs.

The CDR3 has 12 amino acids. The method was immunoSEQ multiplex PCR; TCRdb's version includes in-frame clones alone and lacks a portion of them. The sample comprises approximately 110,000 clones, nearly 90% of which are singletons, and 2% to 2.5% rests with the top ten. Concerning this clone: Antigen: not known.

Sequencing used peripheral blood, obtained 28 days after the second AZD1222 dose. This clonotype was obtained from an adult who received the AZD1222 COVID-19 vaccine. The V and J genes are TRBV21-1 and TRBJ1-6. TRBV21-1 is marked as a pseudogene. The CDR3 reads CASSKVNSPLHF. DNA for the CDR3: TGTGCCAGCAGCAAAGTTAATTCACCCCTCCACTTT.